The present T cell receptor (beta chain) was sequenced within a study of vaccination and CD4 T cells after COVID-19. Across the study: Stimuli were overlapping spike peptide pools of SARS-CoV-2 and three common cold coronaviruses (HCoV-NL63, HCoV-OC43, HCoV-229E).

Time point noted: late sampling 161 to 241 days after vaccination in three convalescent patients. Treatment reported: roughly 10-day PBMC culture with coronavirus spike peptide pools or control peptides (ViraFEST assay). Oncomine TCR Beta short-read sequencing was applied to DNA from cultured CD4+ T cells. Using the QIAamp micro DNA kit, genomic DNA was extracted from the CD4+ T cells that had been cultured. TCRdb analysed the PCR reads with MiXCR anew, one entry per CDR3 protein. The table has tens of thousands of distinct CDR3 sequences, less than 35% seen once; the top ten hold about 7%. A note on this clonotype: Its matching antigen is unknown.

The CDR3 sequence is 14 residues long. Germline CDR1 MNHNS, CDR2 SASEGT. The junction had 9 bases not matched to a gene; V was cut back by 6 bases and J by 6 bases. The chain couples TRBV6-1 to TRBJ2-7; 9 nucleotides align to TRBD1. Source: CD4+ T cells from blood, cultured in vitro, taken about 7 months after SARS-CoV-2 vaccination. The TCR comes from a human donor who had recovered from COVID-19. Here the CDR3 reads CASRSGTGLFEQYF. The DNA for the CDR3 is TGTGCCAGCAGGTCCGGGACAGGGCTATTCGAGCAGTACTTC.